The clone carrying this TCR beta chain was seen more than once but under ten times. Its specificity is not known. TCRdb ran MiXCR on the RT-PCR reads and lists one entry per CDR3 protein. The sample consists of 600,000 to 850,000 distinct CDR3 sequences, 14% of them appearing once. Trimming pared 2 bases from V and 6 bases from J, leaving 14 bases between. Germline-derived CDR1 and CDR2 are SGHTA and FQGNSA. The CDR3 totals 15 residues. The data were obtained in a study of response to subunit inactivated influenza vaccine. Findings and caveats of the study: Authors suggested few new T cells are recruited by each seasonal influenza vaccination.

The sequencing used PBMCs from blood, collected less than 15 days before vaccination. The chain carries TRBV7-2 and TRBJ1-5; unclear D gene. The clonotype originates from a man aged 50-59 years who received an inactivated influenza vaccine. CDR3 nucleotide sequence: TGTGCCAGCAGCTTAAACCGTTTGGGGAGTCAGCCCCAGCATTTT. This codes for CASSLNRLGSQPQHF.